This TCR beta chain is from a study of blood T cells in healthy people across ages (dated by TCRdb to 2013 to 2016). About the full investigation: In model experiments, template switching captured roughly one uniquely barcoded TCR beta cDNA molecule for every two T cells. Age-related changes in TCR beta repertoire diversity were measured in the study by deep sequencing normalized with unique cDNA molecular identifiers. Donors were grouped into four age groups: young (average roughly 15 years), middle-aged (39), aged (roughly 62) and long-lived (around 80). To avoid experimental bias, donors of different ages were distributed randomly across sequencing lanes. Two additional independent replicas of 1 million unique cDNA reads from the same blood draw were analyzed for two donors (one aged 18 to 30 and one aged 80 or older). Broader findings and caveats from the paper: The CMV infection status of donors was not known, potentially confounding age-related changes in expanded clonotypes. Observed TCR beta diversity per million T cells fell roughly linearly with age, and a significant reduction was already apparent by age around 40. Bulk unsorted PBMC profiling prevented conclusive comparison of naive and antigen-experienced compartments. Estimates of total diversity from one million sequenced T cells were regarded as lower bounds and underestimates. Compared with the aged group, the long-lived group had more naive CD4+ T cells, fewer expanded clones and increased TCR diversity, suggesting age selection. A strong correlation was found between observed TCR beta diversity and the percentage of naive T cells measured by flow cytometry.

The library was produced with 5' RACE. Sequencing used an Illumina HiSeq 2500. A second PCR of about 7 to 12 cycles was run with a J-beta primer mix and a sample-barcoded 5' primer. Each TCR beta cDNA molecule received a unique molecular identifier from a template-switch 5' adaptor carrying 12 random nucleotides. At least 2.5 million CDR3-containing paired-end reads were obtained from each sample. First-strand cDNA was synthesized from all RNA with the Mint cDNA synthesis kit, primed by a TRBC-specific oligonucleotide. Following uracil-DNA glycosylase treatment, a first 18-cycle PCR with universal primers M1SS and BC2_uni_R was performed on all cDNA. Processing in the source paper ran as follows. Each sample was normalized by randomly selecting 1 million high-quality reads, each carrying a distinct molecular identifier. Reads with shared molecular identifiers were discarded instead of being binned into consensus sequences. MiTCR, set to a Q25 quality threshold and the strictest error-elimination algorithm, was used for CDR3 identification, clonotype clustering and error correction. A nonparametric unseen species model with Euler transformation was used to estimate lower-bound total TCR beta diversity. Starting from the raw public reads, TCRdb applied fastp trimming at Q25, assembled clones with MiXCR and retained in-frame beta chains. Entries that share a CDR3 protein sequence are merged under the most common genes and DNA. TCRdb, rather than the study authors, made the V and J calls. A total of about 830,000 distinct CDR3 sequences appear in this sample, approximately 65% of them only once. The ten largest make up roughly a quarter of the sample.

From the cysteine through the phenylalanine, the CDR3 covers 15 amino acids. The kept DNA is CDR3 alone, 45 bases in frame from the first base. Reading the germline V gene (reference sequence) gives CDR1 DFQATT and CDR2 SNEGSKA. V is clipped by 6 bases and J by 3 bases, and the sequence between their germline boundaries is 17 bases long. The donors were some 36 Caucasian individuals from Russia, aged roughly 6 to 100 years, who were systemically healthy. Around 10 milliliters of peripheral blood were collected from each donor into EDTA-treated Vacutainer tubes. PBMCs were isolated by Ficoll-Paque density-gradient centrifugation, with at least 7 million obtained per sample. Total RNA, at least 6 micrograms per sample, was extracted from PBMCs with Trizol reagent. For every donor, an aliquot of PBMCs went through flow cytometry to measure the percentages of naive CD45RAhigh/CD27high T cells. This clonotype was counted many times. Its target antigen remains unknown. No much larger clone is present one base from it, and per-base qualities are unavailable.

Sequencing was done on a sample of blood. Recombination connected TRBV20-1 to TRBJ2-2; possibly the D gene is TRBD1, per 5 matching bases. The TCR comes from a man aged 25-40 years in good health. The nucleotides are TGCAGTGCAAAGGGCCCGTTAGGGGACACCGGGGAGCTGTTTTTT. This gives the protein CSAKGPLGDTGELFF.